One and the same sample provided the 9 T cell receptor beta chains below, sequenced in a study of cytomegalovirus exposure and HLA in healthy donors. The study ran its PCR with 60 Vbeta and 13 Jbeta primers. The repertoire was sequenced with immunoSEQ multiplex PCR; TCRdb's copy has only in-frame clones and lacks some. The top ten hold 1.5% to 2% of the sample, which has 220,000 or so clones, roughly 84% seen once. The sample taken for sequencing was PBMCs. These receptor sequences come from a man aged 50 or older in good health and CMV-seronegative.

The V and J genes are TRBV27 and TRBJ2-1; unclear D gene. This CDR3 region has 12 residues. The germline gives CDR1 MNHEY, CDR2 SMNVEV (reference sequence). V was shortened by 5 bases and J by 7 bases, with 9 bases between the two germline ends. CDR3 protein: CASSALRNEQFF. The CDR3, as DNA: TGTGCCAGCAGTGCCCTTAGAAATGAGCAGTTCTTC.

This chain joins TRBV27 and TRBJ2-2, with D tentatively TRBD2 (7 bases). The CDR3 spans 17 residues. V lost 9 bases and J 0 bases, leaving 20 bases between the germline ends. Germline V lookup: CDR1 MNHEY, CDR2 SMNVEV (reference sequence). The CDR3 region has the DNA TGTGCCAGTTGGGGGCTAGCGGAAATCGCGAACACCGGGGAGCTGTTTTTT. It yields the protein CASWGLAEIANTGELFF.

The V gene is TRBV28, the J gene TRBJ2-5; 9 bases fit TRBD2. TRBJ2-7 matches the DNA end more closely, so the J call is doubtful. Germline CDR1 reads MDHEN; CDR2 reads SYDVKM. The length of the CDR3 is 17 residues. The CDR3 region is CASSLTLSGRNGREQYF. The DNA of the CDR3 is TGTGCCAGCAGTTTAACCCTCAGCGGGAGGAACGGTCGCGAGCAGTACTTC.

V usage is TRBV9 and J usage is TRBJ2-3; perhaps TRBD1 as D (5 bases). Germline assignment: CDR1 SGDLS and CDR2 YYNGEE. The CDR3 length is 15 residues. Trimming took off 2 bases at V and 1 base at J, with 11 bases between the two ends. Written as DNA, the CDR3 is TGTGCCAGCAGCGTCTTAAGCAGGGGCACAGATACGCAGTATTTT. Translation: CASSVLSRGTDTQYF.

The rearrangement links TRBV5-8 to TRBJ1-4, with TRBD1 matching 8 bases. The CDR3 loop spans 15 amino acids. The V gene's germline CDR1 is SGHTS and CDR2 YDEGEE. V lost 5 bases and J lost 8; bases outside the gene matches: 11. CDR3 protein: CASRNTGGIREKLFF. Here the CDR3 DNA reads TGTGCCAGCAGGAACACAGGGGGAATTCGGGAAAAACTGTTTTTT.

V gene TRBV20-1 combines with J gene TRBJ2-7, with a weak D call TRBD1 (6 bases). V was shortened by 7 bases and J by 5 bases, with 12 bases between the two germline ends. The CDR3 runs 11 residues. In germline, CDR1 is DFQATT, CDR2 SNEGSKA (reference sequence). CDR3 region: CSVDRIDEQYF. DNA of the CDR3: TGCAGTGTCGACAGGATCGACGAGCAGTACTTC.

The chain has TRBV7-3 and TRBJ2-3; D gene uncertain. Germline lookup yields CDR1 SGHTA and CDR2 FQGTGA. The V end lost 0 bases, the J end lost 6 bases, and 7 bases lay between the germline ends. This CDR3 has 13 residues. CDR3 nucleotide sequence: TGTGCCAGCAGCTTAACGATCCGGGATACGCAGTATTTT. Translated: CASSLTIRDTQYF.

DNA of the CDR3: TGTGCCAGCTCGTCTCTTGGGGAGGGATCTGAAGCTTTCTTT. The encoded protein is CASSSLGEGSEAFF. V and J are TRBV18 and TRBJ1-1; D uncertain. The CDR3 runs 14 residues. Germline CDR1 KGHSH, CDR2 LQKENI. V shed 6 bases and J shed 6 bases, with 17 bases lying between them.

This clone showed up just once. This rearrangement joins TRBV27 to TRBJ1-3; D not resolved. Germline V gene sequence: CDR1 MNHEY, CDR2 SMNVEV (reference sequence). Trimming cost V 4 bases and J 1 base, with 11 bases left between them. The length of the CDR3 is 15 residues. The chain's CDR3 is CASSSLSGSGNTIYF. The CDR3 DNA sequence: TGTGCCAGCAGTTCCCTCAGTGGTTCTGGAAACACCATATATTTT.